A single T cell receptor (beta chain) is shown here with its context. This sample is drawn from a study of T cells in tuberculosis. About the research overall: The T cells targeted glucose monomycolate, a mycobacterial lipid, via CD1B. Notes on the study in general: T cells binding CD1B-GMM tetramer weakly possibly escaped the sort.

This CDR3 has 14 residues. Germline V CDR1 and CDR2: MNHEY, SVGAGI. Trimming removed 8 bases from V and 0 bases from J; junction bases left unmatched: 6. Clones were sequenced by immunoSEQ multiplex PCR, and TCRdb holds only the in-frame ones, with some missing. The sample contains more than 45,000 clones, approximately 85% of which appear only once. Thawed, overnight-rested PBMC were stained with GMM-loaded CD1B tetramer, viability dye and anti-CD3, then sorted. The CD1B tetramers carried C32 glucose monomycolate purified from Rhodococcus equi. Approximately 100,000 tetramer-negative cells were sorted from each donor.

V and J are TRBV6-5 and TRBJ2-7; 8 nucleotides line up with TRBD1. What was sequenced was CD1b-GMM tetramer-negative cells sorted from PBMCs. The TCR sequence derives from an adult woman with latent tuberculosis. DNA of the CDR3: TGTGCCAGCCGCAGGGGGCGTGTCTCCTACGAGCAGTACTTC. It yields the protein CASRRGRVSYEQYF.